A single sample gave rise to the 26 T cell receptor beta chains below, sequenced in a study of T cell repertoires in cytomegalovirus infection. TCRdb re-called the reads with MiXCR, one entry per CDR3 protein. The repertoire includes roughly 130,000 distinct CDR3 sequences, approximately 24% of them detected once, and about a third sits in the top ten. These receptors' targets are unknown. Material: PBMCs, sequenced either directly or after in vitro stimulation (not recorded which). These receptors originate from a human donor in good health (CMV status not recorded). Some clones in this sample may be carry-over from other donors' samples.

This clonotype appeared many times. The chain employs TRBV18 and TRBJ2-7, with no clear D. The ends were cut back, 4 bases at V and 2 bases at J, with 15 bases in the middle. The V gene's germline CDR1 is KGHSH and CDR2 LQKENI. The CDR3 contains 15 residues. CDR3 amino acids: CASSRTAATPYEQYV. As DNA, the CDR3 is TGTGCCAGCTCACGAACAGCCGCTACCCCCTACGAGCAGTACGTC.

This clonotype was observed a single time. The rearrangement links TRBV6-8 to TRBJ2-7, with 10 bases fitting TRBD2. The length of the CDR3 is 18 residues. The ends lost 0 bases at V and 4 bases at J; junction bases unmatched: 12. The V gene's germline CDR1 is MNHGY and CDR2 SAAAGT. The CDR3 DNA reads TGTGCCAGCAGTTACTCGGTCTTGTCGAGCGGGAGGGCGTACGAGCAGTACTTC. Translated, it gives CASSYSVLSSGRAYEQYF.

Only a few counts were recorded for this clonotype. The rearrangement links TRBV7-9 to TRBJ2-3; possible D gene TRBD2, 6 bases. This CDR3 is 16 amino acids long. The ends were cut back, 1 base at V and 2 bases at J, with 13 bases in the middle. Germline values: CDR1 SEHNR, CDR2 FQNEAQ (reference sequence). CDR3 protein: CASSLGGTSHTDTQYF. CDR3 coding DNA: TGTGCCAGCAGCTTAGGCGGGACCTCTCACACAGATACGCAGTATTTT.

This clonotype came up a few times. The V gene is TRBV6-1, the J gene TRBJ2-7, with D perhaps TRBD1 (6 bases). The V end was cut by 5 bases, the J end by 3 bases, with 23 bases between. The CDR3 covers 17 residues. Per the germline V gene, CDR1 is MNHNS and CDR2 is SASEGT. The CDR3 is CASSPRGRDIGFYEQYF. CDR3 DNA sequence: TGTGCCAGCAGTCCCCGAGGTCGGGACATAGGCTTCTACGAGCAGTACTTC.

Concerning this clonotype itself: A read error may explain this, as a much larger clone is one base away. This sequence joins TRBV19 and TRBJ1-3, with TRBD1 matching over 11 bases. The germline V gene has CDR1 LNHDA and CDR2 SQIVND (reference sequence). The CDR3 extends over 15 amino acids. CDR3 sequence: CAGSSGTGGGNTIYF. The DNA for the CDR3 is TGTGCCGGTAGCTCCGGGACAGGGGGTGGAAACACCATATATTTT.

As DNA, the CDR3 is TGTGCCAGCAGCCCGGGCCCGTGGGGCCTAGGGGGAGAATTGTACGAGCAGTACGTC. This gives the protein CASSPGPWGLGGELYEQYV. The V gene is TRBV11-2, the J gene TRBJ2-7; D possibly corresponds to TRBD1 (6 bases). The CDR3 loop spans 19 amino acids. Germline assignment: CDR1 SGHAT and CDR2 FQNNGV. V was pared by 5 bases and J by 4 bases, with 30 bases between.

The chain is built from TRBV5-1 and TRBJ1-1; 8 bases line up with TRBD1. The CDR3 totals 16 residues. The trim removed 4 bases at V and 0 bases at J, leaving 8 bases unmatched. From germline, CDR1 is SGHRS and CDR2 YFSETQ. The CDR3 DNA is TGCGCCAGCAGCGACGGGACAGGAGTTATGAACACTGAAGCTTTCTTT. Its translation is CASSDGTGVMNTEAFF. Full variable domain (remainder filled in from reference TRBV5-1 and TRBJ1-1): KAGVTQTPRYLIKTRGQQVTLSCSPISGHRSVSWYQQTPGQGLQFLFEYFSETQRNKGNFPGRFSGRQFSNSRSEMNVSTLELGDSALYLCASSDGTGVMNTEAFFGQGTRLTVV.

The chain employs TRBV20-1 and TRBJ2-7; D is possibly TRBD2 (6 bases). CDR1 is DFQATT, CDR2 SNEGSKA, per germline (reference sequence). V was clipped by 3 bases and J by 0 bases, with 12 bases between them. The CDR3 runs 14 residues. CDR3 in amino acids: CSASLGAGSYEQYF. CDR3 bases: TGCAGTGCTAGTTTGGGAGCGGGCTCCTACGAGCAGTACTTC.

V and J are TRBV27 and TRBJ1-4; a possible D gene is TRBD1 (6 bases). The germline gives CDR1 MNHEY, CDR2 SMNVEV (reference sequence). The CDR3 extends over 15 amino acids. Trimming shortened V by 4 bases and J by 7 bases, and 16 bases separated the two germline ends. CDR3 region: CASSSHQGGGEKLFF. CDR3 DNA: TGTGCCAGCAGTTCGCATCAGGGAGGGGGTGAAAAACTGTTTTTT.

This clonotype was picked up many times. The V call is TRBV7-2, the J call TRBJ2-5; D remains ambiguous. Trimming stripped 1 base from V and 5 bases from J, with 5 bases between. CDR1 is SGHTA, CDR2 FQGNSA, per germline. The CDR3 length is 12 residues. CDR3 in DNA: TGTGCCAGCAGCTTAGTTTACGAGACCCAGTACTTC. It is translated as CASSLVYETQYF. The complete variable domain, with remaining parts taken from reference TRBV7-2 and TRBJ2-5, reads GAGVSQSPSNKVTEKGKDVELRCDPISGHTALYWYRQSLGQGLEFLIYFQGNSAPDKSGLPSDRFSAERTGGSVSTLTIQRTQQEDSAVYLCASSLVYETQYFGPGTRLLVL.

The chain joins TRBV29-1 to TRBJ2-1; D might be TRBD1 (6 bases). CDR1 SQVTM and CDR2 ANQGSEA come from the germline V gene. The CDR3 runs 15 residues. V lost 6 bases and J lost 5, with 20 bases in between. This CDR3 is CSVTPRGTLNNEQFF. DNA of the CDR3: TGCAGCGTCACGCCGAGGGGGACGTTGAACAATGAGCAGTTCTTC.

The chain joins TRBV2 to TRBJ2-1; 12 bases map to TRBD2. The germline V gene encodes CDR1 SNHLY and CDR2 FYNNEI. The CDR3 consists of 16 residues. The V and J ends lost 2 bases and 9 bases, in that order; junction bases with no gene match: 8. The CDR3 region is CASSERSSGRAVEQFF. The CDR3 DNA follows: TGTGCCAGCAGTGAAAGGTCTAGCGGGAGGGCCGTTGAGCAGTTCTTC.

There are many counts of this clonotype. The J gene is TRBJ2-1, the V gene TRBV7-6; D is unclear. The ends were cut back, 2 bases at V and 4 bases at J, with 15 bases in the middle. Germline loops: CDR1 SGHVS, CDR2 FNYEAQ. The CDR3 has 16 residues. CDR3 sequence (DNA): TGTGCCAGCAGCTTATCAATTGAGAACTCGTACAATGAGCAGTTCTTC. This sequence encodes CASSLSIENSYNEQFF.

The chain joins TRBV7-6 to TRBJ2-2, with a tentative D call TRBD1 (6 bases). Deletions cut 2 bases from V and 1 base from J, with 11 bases between. This CDR3 region has 16 residues. Germline V gene data show CDR1 as SGHVS and CDR2 as FNYEAQ. In nucleotides, the CDR3 is TGTGCCAGCAGCTTACGGCAGGGGTTGAACACCGGGGAGCTGTTTTTT. Encoded protein: CASSLRQGLNTGELFF.

In nucleotides, the CDR3 is TGTGCCAGCAGCGTATCCCGGGGCCTCAATCAGCCCCAGCATTTT. Protein product: CASSVSRGLNQPQHF. The rearrangement joins TRBV7-9 to TRBJ1-5; maybe TRBD1 (5 bases). The length of the CDR3 is 15 residues. Germline loops: CDR1 SEHNR, CDR2 FQNEAQ (reference sequence). Trimming cost V 5 bases and J 3 bases, with 14 bases left between them. Supplemented by reference TRBV7-9 and TRBJ1-5, the full variable domain reads DTGVSQNPRHKITKRGQNVTFRCDPISEHNRLYWYRQTLGQGPEFLTYFQNEAQLEKSRLLSDRFSAERPKGSFSTLEIQRTEQGDSAMYLCASSVSRGLNQPQHFGDGTRLSIL.

This clonotype was counted once. J is TRBJ2-3 and V is TRBV10-3; TRBD2 is a possible D gene (6 bases). Germline V lookup: CDR1 ENHRY, CDR2 SYGVKD. The length of the CDR3 is 13 residues. V was shortened by 7 bases and J by 4 bases, with 12 bases between the two germline ends. DNA for the CDR3: TGTGCCATCACCGGCGGGATCCCAGATACGCAGTATTTT. The encoded protein is CAITGGIPDTQYF.

This clonotype came up a few times. V usage is TRBV6-1 and J usage is TRBJ2-1; TRBD1 is a possible D gene (5 bases). V was trimmed by 7 bases and J by 0 bases, leaving 19 bases between them. This CDR3 contains 17 residues. Per the germline V gene, CDR1 is MNHNS and CDR2 is SASEGT. The CDR3 reads CASTIGVRGHSYNEQFF. In DNA, the CDR3 is TGTGCCAGCACCATAGGGGTTAGGGGTCACTCCTACAATGAGCAGTTCTTC.

This clonotype has just a few counts. In DNA form, the CDR3 reads TGCGCCAGCAGCCGAAAACCGCCTAGCGGGAACACCGGGGAGCTGTTTTTT. As protein: CASSRKPPSGNTGELFF. The chain recombines TRBV4-3 with TRBJ2-2, with 7 bases lining up with TRBD2. Looked up from germline, CDR1 is LGHNA and CDR2 is YSLEER. Losses at the gene ends were 4 bases for V and 1 base for J; bases not matched to a gene: 9. This CDR3 is 17 amino acids long.

This clonotype showed up just a few times. CDR3 coding DNA: TGTGCCAGCAGCGTAGACAGAGACTATGGCTACACCTTC. Encoded protein: CASSVDRDYGYTF. The rearrangement links TRBV9 to TRBJ1-2, with D uncertain. The CDR3 sequence is 13 residues long. Germline CDR1 reads SGDLS; CDR2 reads YYNGEE. V lost 0 bases, J lost 3 bases, and 6 bases lay in between.

This clonotype was detected only a few times. The gene calls are TRBV29-1 and TRBJ2-1, with TRBD2 matching over 9 bases. V gave up 2 bases and J gave up 8 bases; unmatched junction bases: 7. The CDR3 is 14 residues long. Germline V gene sequence: CDR1 SQVTM, CDR2 ANQGSEA. CDR3 coding DNA: TGCAGCGTTGAAAGTAGCGGGAGTTTCTATGAGCAGTTCTTC. It yields the protein CSVESSGSFYEQFF.

This sequence joins TRBV5-1 and TRBJ2-7; possible D gene TRBD1, 5 bases. This CDR3 spans 19 amino acids. The V end lost 0 bases, the J end lost 4 bases, and 26 bases lay between the germline ends. Per the germline V gene, CDR1 is SGHRS and CDR2 is YFSETQ. CDR3 sequence (DNA): TGCGCCAGCAGCTTGGATGGGGTCAGAGGCAGGGCTTCTTCTTACGAGCAGTACTTC. The encoded protein is CASSLDGVRGRASSYEQYF.

This clonotype was detected ten times or more. The chain joins TRBV7-8 to TRBJ2-7; 11 bases agree with TRBD2. Germline V CDR1 and CDR2: SGHVS, FQNEAQ. CDR3 length: 17 residues. Trimming removed 4 bases from V and 6 bases from J; junction bases left unmatched: 14. For the CDR3, the DNA is TGTGCCAGCAGCTCAACTACTATTAGCGGGAGGGCCTCCGAGCAGTACTTC. This gives the protein CASSSTTISGRASEQYF.

This clonotype has at least ten counts. The gene calls are TRBV12-3 or TRBV12-4 and TRBJ2-7; TRBD1 matches 10 bases. CDR3 length: 14 residues. V lost 6 bases to trimming and J lost 2 bases; unmatched junction nucleotides: 4. The CDR3 DNA sequence: TGTGCCAGCAGCCCGGGGACAGGGGCCTACGAGCAGTACTTC. Its translation: CASSPGTGAYEQYF.

This clonotype was counted only a few times. The rearrangement links TRBV6-5 to TRBJ2-1; TRBD2 aligns across 9 bases. Per germline, CDR1 MNHEY and CDR2 SVGAGI. This CDR3 comprises 14 residues. Trimming cost V 2 bases and J 7 bases; bases outside gene matches: 3. The DNA for the CDR3 is TGTGCCAGCAGTTACGGGGCGGGAGGGAATGAGCAGTTCTTC. Its translation: CASSYGAGGNEQFF.

The chain recombines TRBV7-9 with TRBJ2-2; D is unresolved. Germline loops: CDR1 SEHNR, CDR2 FQNEAQ (reference sequence). V shed 5 bases and J shed 7 bases, with 11 bases lying between them. There are 13 residues in the CDR3. For the CDR3, the DNA is TGTGCCAGCAGCCCTCGGATTGACGGGGAGCTGTTTTTT. Translation gives CASSPRIDGELFF.

This clonotype appeared many times. The rearrangement uses TRBV6-2 or TRBV6-3 and TRBJ2-7; 11 bases align to TRBD2. Unmatched junction bases numbered 9, after V lost 5 bases and J lost 0 bases. This CDR3 has 17 amino acids. Germline CDR1 reads MNHEY; CDR2 reads SVGEGT. Here the CDR3 reads CASSPWTSGPSSYEQYF. The CDR3 nucleotides are TGTGCCAGCAGTCCTTGGACTAGCGGGCCCAGCTCCTACGAGCAGTACTTC.